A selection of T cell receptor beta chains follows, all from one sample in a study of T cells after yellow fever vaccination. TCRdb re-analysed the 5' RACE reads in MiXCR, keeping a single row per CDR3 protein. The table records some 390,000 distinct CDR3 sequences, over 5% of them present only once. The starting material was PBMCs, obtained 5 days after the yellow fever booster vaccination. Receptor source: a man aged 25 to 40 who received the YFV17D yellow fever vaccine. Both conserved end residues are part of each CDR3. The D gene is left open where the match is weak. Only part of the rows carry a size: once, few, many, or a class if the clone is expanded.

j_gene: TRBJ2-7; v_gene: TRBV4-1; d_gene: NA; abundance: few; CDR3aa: CASSHLYGAYEQYF; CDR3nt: TGCGCCAGCAGCCACCTCTACGGGGCGTACGAGCAGTACTTC
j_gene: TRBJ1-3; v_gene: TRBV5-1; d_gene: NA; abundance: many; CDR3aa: CASSSGTFSGNTIYF; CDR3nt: TGCGCCAGCAGCTCGGGGACGTTCTCTGGAAACACCATATATTTT
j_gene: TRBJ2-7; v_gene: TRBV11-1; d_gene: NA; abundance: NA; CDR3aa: CASSFTQGFDELYF; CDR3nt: TGTGCCAGCAGCTTTACCCAGGGGTTCGACGAGCTGTACTTC
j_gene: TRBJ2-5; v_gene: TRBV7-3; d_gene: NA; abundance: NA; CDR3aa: CASSSGPTQETQYF; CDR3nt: TGTGCCAGCAGCTCGGGACCTACGCAAGAGACCCAGTACTTC
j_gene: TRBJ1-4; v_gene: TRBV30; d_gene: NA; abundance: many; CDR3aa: CAWSLGATNEKLFF; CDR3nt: TGTGCCTGGAGTTTGGGGGCAACTAATGAAAAACTGTTTTTT
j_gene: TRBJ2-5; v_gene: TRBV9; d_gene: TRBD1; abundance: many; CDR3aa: CASSVQGAPGHETQYF; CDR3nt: TGTGCCAGCAGCGTCCAGGGGGCGCCCGGCCATGAGACCCAGTACTTC
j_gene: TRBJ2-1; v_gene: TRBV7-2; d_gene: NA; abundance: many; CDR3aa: CASSLVARTDNEQFF; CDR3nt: TGTGCCAGCAGCTTAGTGGCCAGAACGGACAATGAGCAGTTCTTC
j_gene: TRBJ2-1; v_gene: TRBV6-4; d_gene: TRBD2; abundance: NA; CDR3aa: CASSDSNLAGEGEQFF; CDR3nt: TGTGCCAGCAGTGACTCGAATCTAGCGGGAGAGGGTGAGCAGTTCTTC
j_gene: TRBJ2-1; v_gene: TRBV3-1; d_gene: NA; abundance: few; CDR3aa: CASSPTGPANNEQFF; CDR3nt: TGTGCCAGCAGCCCGACCGGCCCGGCTAACAATGAGCAGTTCTTC
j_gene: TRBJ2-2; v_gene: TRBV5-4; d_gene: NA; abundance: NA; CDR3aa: CASSLDGTDGELFF; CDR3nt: TGTGCCAGCAGCTTGGACGGGACTGACGGGGAGCTGTTTTTT
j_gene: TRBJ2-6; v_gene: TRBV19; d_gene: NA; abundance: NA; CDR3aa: CASSMRGSGANVLTF; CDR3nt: TGTGCCAGTAGTATGAGGGGCTCTGGGGCCAACGTCCTGACTTTC
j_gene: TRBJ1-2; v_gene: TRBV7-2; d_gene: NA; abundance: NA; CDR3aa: CASSLYPVGGYTF; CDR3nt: TGTGCCAGCAGCTTATATCCCGTTGGTGGCTACACCTTC
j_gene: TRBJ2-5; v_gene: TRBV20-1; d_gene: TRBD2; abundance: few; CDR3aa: CSGHTSGRGLETQYF; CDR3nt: TGCAGTGGCCATACTAGCGGGAGAGGGTTGGAGACCCAGTACTTC
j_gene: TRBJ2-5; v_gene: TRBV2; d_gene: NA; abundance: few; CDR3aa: CASKSEETQYF; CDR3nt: TGTGCCAGCAAGTCGGAGGAGACCCAGTACTTC
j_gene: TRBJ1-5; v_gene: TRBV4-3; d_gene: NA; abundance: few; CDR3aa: CASSQDRMRGNQPQHF; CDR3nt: TGCGCCAGCAGCCAAGATCGGATGAGAGGCAATCAGCCCCAGCATTTT
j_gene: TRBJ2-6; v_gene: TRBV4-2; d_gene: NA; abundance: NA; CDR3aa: CASSQPTGLAGANVLTF; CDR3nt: TGTGCCAGCAGCCAACCGACAGGACTAGCTGGGGCCAACGTCCTGACTTTC
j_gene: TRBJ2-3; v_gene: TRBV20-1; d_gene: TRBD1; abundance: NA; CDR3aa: CCASGDWDRGTDTQYF; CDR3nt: TGCTGTGCTAGCGGAGATTGGGACAGGGGTACAGATACGCAGTATTTT
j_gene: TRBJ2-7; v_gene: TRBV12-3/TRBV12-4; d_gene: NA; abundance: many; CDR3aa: CASSLSSSYEQYF; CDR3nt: TGTGCCAGCAGTTTATCCAGTTCCTACGAGCAGTACTTC
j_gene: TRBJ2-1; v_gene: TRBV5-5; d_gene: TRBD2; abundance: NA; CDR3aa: CASSPKAAGEYNEQFF; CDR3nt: TGTGCCAGCAGCCCCAAGGCCGCGGGAGAGTACAATGAGCAGTTCTTC
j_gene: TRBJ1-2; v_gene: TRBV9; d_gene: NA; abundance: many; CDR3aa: CASSVGSRDYGYTF; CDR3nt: TGTGCCAGCAGCGTAGGGTCAAGGGACTATGGCTACACCTTC
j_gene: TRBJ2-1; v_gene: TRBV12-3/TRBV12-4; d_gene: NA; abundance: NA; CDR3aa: CASSHLGGSSNEQFF; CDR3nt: TGTGCCAGCAGCCACCTAGGAGGGTCCTCTAATGAGCAGTTCTTC
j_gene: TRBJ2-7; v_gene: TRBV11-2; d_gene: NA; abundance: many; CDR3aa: CASSQQGRSYEQYF; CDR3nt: TGTGCCAGCAGCCAACAGGGTAGATCCTACGAGCAGTACTTC
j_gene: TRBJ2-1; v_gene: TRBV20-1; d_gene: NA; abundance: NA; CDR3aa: CSARTRSGTYNEQFF; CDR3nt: TGCAGTGCTAGAACTCGGAGCGGAACCTACAATGAGCAGTTCTTC
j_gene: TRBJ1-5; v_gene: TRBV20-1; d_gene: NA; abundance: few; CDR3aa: CSASKGLQPQHF; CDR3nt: TGCAGTGCTAGCAAGGGGCTGCAGCCCCAGCATTTT
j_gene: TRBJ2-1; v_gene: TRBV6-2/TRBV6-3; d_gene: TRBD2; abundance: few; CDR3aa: CASSKTLAGFTYNEQFF; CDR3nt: TGTGCCAGCAGTAAAACCTTAGCGGGATTCACCTACAATGAGCAGTTCTTC
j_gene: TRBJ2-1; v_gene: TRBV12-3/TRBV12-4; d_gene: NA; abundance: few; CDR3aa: CASSFQGSNNEQFF; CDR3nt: TGTGCCAGCAGTTTTCAGGGATCCAACAATGAGCAGTTCTTC
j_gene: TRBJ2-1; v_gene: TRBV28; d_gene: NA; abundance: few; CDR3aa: CASSTGEQFF; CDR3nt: TGTGCCAGCAGTACGGGAGAGCAGTTCTTC
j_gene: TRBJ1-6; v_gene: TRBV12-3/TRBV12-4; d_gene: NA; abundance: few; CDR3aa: CASSLYAASPLHF; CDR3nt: TGTGCCAGCAGTTTATATGCGGCGTCACCCCTCCACTTT
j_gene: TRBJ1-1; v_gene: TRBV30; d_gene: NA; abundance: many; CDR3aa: CACRGALTEAFF; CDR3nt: TGTGCCTGTCGGGGGGCCCTCACTGAAGCTTTCTTT
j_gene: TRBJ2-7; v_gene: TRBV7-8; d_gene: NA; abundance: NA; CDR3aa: CASSYRRVRFPYEQYF; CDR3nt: TGTGCCAGCAGCTACCGGAGAGTTAGATTCCCCTACGAGCAGTACTTC
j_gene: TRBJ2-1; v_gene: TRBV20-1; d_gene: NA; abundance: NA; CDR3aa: CSASLAPRPGVEQFF; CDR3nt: TGCAGTGCTAGTCTAGCGCCGAGGCCTGGGGTAGAGCAGTTCTTC
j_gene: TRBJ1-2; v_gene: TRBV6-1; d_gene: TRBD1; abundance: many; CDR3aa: CASTSGGPRKDYGYTF; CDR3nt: TGTGCCAGCACCTCAGGGGGCCCCAGAAAAGACTATGGCTACACCTTC
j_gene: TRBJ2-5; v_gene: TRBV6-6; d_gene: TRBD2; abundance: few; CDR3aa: CASSYSSGRGHF; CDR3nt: TGTGCCAGCAGTTACTCAAGCGGGAGGGGGCACTTC
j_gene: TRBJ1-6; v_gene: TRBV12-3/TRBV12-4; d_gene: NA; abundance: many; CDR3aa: CASSLRIPTNSPLHF; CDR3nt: TGTGCCAGCAGTTTGCGAATCCCTACTAATTCACCCCTCCACTTT
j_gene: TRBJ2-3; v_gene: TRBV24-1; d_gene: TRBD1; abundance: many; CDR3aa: CATSTSHGTGTSTDTQYF; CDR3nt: TGTGCCACCAGTACTTCTCACGGGACAGGGACTAGCACAGATACGCAGTATTTT
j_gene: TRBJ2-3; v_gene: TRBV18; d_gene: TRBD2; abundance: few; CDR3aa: CASSPTSGKDTQYF; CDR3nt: TGTGCCAGCTCACCGACTAGCGGGAAAGATACGCAGTATTTT
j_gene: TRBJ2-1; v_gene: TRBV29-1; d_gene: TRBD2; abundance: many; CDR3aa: CSVLGTSGTYNEQFF; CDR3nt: TGCAGCGTCCTAGGGACTAGCGGGACTTACAATGAGCAGTTCTTC
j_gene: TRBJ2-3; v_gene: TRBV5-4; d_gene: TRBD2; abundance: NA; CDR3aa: CASSFRTSGMAGTDTQYF; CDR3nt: TGTGCCAGCAGCTTTCGGACTAGCGGGATGGCCGGCACAGATACGCAGTATTTT
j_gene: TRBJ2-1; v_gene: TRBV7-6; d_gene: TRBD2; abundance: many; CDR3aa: CASSLSAGVYNEQFF; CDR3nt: TGTGCCAGCAGCTTATCGGCGGGAGTCTACAATGAGCAGTTCTTC
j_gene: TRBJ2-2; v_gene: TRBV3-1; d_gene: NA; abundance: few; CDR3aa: CASSLRTANTGELFF; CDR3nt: TGTGCCAGCTCCCTAAGGACAGCGAACACCGGGGAGCTGTTTTTT
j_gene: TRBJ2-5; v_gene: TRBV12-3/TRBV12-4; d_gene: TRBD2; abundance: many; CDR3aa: CASSFGGEGETQYF; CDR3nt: TGTGCCAGCAGTTTCGGTGGGGAGGGAGAGACCCAGTACTTC
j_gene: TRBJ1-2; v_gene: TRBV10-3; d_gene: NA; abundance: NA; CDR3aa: CAIYRKSYGYTF; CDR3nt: TGTGCCATATACAGGAAAAGCTATGGCTACACCTTC
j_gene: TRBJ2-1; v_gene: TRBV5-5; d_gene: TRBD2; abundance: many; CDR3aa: CASSSGTTRSNEQFF; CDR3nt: TGTGCCAGCAGCTCGGGGACTACCCGGAGCAATGAGCAGTTCTTC
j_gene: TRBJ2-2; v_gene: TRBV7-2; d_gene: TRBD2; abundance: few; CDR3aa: CASSSPRPSGGELFF; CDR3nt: TGTGCCAGCAGCTCCCCGCGCCCTAGCGGAGGGGAGCTGTTTTTT
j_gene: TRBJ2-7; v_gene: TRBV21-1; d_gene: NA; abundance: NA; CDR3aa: CASSKATRPSTDYEQYF; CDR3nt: TGTGCCAGCAGCAAAGCGACGAGACCTAGCACGGACTACGAGCAGTACTTC
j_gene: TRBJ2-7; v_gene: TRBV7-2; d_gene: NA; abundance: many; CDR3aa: CASSPTIGLTYEQYF; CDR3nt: TGTGCCAGCAGTCCTACTATCGGACTGACCTACGAGCAGTACTTC
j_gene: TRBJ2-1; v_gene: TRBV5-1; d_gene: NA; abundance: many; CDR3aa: CASSPGSGYNEQFF; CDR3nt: TGCGCCAGCAGCCCCGGAAGCGGGTACAATGAGCAGTTCTTC
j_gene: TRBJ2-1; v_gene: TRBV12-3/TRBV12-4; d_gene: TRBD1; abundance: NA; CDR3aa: CASSLITGAPYNEQFF; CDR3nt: TGTGCCAGCAGTTTAATAACAGGGGCGCCCTACAATGAGCAGTTCTTC
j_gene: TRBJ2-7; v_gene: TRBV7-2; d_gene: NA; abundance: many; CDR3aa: CASSLGSSLSYEQYF; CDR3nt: TGTGCCAGCAGCCTCGGGTCAAGCCTCTCCTACGAGCAGTACTTC
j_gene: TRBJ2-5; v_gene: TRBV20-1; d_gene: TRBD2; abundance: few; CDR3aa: CSAERTSGFQETQYF; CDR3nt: TGCAGTGCTGAACGGACTAGCGGGTTCCAAGAGACCCAGTACTTC
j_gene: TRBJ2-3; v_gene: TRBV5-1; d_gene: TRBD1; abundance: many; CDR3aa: CASTRGGEDTQYF; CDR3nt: TGCGCCAGCACCAGAGGGGGCGAAGATACGCAGTATTTT
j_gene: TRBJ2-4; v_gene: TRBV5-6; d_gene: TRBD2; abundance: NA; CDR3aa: CASSSGLSVGGSQYF; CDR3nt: TGTGCCAGCAGCTCCGGGCTAAGCGTCGGGGGGAGTCAGTACTTC
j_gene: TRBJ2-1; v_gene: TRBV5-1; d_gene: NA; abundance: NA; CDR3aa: CASSLAPARGAIYEQFF; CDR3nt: TGCGCCAGCAGCTTGGCCCCGGCCAGGGGGGCTATCTATGAGCAGTTCTTC
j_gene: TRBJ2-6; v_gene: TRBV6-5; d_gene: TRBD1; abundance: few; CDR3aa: CASSYPGGRGANVLTF; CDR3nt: TGTGCCAGCAGTTACCCAGGGGGACGTGGGGCCAACGTCCTGACTTTC
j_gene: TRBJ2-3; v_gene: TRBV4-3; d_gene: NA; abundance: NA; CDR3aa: CASSQLLGPTDTQYF; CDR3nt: TGCGCCAGCAGCCAATTACTAGGGCCCACAGATACGCAGTATTTT